What follows are 7 T cell receptor beta chains derived from one specimen sequenced in a study of CD8 T cells in ankylosing spondylitis. MiXCR was run by TCRdb on the 5' RACE reads, yielding one entry per CDR3 protein. The table has about 700,000 distinct CDR3 sequences, around 20% seen once. General study points: What appeared characteristic of ankylosing spondylitis blood was a TCR beta motif of eight highly homologous variants.

These receptors lack a known antigen. Sequencing used blood, either unsorted or a sorted T cell fraction (not recorded which). The receptors shown here come from a male donor with ankylosing spondylitis.

This chain links TRBV24-1 with TRBJ2-3, with D unclear. V was shortened by 3 bases and J by 0 bases, with 6 bases between the two germline ends. CDR3 length: 14 amino acids. CDR1 is KGHDR and CDR2 is SFDVKD in the germline V gene. CDR3 nucleotide sequence: TGTGCCACCAGTGATACATCTAGCACAGATACGCAGTATTTT. Translation: CATSDTSSTDTQYF.

This clonotype came up a few times. The chain uses TRBV20-1 and TRBJ2-3; D remains unclear. V gave up 0 bases and J gave up 0 bases, with 10 bases separating them. Germline lookup yields CDR1 DFQATT and CDR2 SNEGSKA (reference sequence). CDR3 length equals 15 residues. The CDR3 nucleotides are TGCAGTGCTAGAGATCCTAAGACTAGCACAGATACGCAGTATTTT. This sequence encodes CSARDPKTSTDTQYF.

The chain employs TRBV29-1 and TRBJ2-1, with D possibly TRBD1 on 5 matching bases. The germline V gene encodes CDR1 SQVTM and CDR2 ANQGSEA. This CDR3 contains 14 residues. V lost 4 bases and J lost 4, with 14 bases in between. The CDR3: CSVARRGLYNEQFF. The CDR3 nucleotides read TGCAGCGTTGCCAGAAGGGGATTGTACAATGAGCAGTTCTTC.

The chain recombines TRBV20-1 with TRBJ2-7, with unresolved D. This CDR3 is 12 amino acids long. Germline V gene sequence: CDR1 DFQATT, CDR2 SNEGSKA (reference sequence). Trimming took 7 bases from V and 2 from J, leaving 12 bases between them. The CDR3 reads CSEKARTYEQYF. The CDR3 nucleotides read TGCAGTGAAAAAGCGAGAACCTACGAGCAGTACTTC.

This sequence joins TRBV6-1 and TRBJ1-1; 8 bases are shared with TRBD1. CDR3 size: 17 residues. V shed 7 bases, J shed 0 bases, and the junction held 13 bases outside the gene matches. Germline-derived CDR1 and CDR2 are MNHNS and SASEGT. This CDR3 is CASTRDRFEGMNTEAFF. CDR3 sequence (DNA): TGTGCCAGCACCCGGGACAGGTTTGAGGGTATGAACACTGAAGCTTTCTTT.

This clonotype was detected only a few times. The gene calls are TRBV12-3 or TRBV12-4 and TRBJ2-3; D remains unclear. Deletions cut 6 bases from V and 2 bases from J, with 15 bases between. The length of the CDR3 is 15 residues. The CDR3: CASSTGFAFTDTQYF. The CDR3, as DNA: TGTGCCAGCAGCACCGGTTTTGCCTTCACAGATACGCAGTATTTT.

This clonotype was seen many times. This sequence joins TRBV5-4 and TRBJ2-3; D is ambiguous. Germline CDR1 and CDR2: SGHNT and YYREEE (reference sequence). V lost 5 bases to trimming and J lost 2 bases, with 9 bases between them. The CDR3 runs to 13 residues. CDR3 protein: CASSRGSTDTQYF. For the CDR3, the DNA is TGTGCCAGCAGTAGAGGATCCACAGATACGCAGTATTTT.